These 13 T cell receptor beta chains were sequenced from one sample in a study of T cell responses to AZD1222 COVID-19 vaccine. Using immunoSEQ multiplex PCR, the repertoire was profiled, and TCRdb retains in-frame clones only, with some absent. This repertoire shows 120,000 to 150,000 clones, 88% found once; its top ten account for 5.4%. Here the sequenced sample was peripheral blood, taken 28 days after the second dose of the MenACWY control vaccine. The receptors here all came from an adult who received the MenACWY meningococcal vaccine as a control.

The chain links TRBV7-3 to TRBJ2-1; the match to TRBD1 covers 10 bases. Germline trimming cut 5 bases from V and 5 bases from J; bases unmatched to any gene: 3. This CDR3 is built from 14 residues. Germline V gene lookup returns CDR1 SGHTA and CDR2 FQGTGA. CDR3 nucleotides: TGTGCCAGCAGCCGGGACAGGGGCAACAATGAGCAGTTCTTC. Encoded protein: CASSRDRGNNEQFF.

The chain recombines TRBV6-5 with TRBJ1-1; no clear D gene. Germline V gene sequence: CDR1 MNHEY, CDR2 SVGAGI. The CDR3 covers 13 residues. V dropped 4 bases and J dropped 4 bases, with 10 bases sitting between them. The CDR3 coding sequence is TGTGCCAGCAGTTCAGCGTCCTCCACTGAAGCTTTCTTT. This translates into CASSSASSTEAFF.

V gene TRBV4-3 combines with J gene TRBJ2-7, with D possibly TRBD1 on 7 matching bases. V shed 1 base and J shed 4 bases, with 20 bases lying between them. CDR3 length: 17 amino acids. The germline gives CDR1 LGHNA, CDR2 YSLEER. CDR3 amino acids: CASSQGRDRYEPYEQYF. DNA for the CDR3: TGCGCCAGCAGCCAAGGGAGGGACAGATACGAACCTTACGAGCAGTACTTC.

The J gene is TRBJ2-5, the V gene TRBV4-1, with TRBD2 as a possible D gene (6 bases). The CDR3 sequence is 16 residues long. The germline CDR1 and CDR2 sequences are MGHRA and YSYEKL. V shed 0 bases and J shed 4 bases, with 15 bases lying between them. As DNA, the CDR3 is TGCGCCAGCAGCCAAGAAGGGGCAGGGCGGGGAGAGACCCAGTACTTC. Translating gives CASSQEGAGRGETQYF.

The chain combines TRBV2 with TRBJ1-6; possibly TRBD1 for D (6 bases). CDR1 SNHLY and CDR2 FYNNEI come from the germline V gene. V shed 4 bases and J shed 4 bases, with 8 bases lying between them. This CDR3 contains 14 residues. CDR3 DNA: TGTGCCAGCAGTGGTCAGGGGTATAATTCACCCCTCCACTTT. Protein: CASSGQGYNSPLHF.

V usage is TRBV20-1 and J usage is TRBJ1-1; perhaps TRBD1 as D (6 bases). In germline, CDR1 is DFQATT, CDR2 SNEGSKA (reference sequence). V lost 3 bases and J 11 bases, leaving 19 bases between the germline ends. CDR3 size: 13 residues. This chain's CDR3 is CSASDTGRLFAFF. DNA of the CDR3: TGCAGTGCTAGTGACACAGGGAGGCTGTTTGCTTTCTTT.

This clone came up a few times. In DNA, the CDR3 is TGTGCCAGTAGATCGGTGAGACAGAGCACAGATACGCAGTATTTT. Amino acids: CASRSVRQSTDTQYF. This chain links TRBV19 with TRBJ2-3; perhaps TRBD1 as D (5 bases). Germline CDR1 is LNHDA and CDR2 is SQIVND (reference sequence). Trimming cost V 6 bases and J 0 bases, with 13 bases left between them. The CDR3 spans 15 residues.

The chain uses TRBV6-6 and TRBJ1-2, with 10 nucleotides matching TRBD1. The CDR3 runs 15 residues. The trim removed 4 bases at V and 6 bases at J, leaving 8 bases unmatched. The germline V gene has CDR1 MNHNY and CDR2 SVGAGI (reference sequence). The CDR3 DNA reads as TGTGCCAGCAGTTCCCCCGGGACAGGGGAAGATGGCTACACCTTC. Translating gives CASSSPGTGEDGYTF.

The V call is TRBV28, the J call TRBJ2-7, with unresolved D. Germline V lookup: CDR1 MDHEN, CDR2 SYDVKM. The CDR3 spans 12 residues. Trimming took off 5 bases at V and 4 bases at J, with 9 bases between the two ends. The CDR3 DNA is TGTGCCAGCAGTACACTCACGTACGAGCAGTACTTC. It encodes CASSTLTYEQYF.

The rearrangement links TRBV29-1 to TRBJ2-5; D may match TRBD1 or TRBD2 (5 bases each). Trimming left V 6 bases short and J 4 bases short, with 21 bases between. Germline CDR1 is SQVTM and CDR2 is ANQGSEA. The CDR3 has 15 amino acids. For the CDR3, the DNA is TGCAGCGTCACCCCTCGGGGAGATGGGACAGAGACCCAGTACTTC. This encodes CSVTPRGDGTETQYF.

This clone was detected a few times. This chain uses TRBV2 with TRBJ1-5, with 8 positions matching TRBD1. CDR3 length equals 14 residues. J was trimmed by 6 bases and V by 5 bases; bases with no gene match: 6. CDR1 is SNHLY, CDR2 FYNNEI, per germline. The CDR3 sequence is CASSPTGEGQPQHF. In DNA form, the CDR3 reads TGTGCCAGCAGTCCGACAGGGGAGGGTCAGCCCCAGCATTTT.

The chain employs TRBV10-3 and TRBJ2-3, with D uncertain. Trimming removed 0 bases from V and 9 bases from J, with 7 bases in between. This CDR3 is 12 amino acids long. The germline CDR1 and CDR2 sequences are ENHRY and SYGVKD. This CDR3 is CAISESEGTQYF. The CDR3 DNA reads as TGTGCCATCAGTGAGTCAGAAGGAACGCAGTATTTT.

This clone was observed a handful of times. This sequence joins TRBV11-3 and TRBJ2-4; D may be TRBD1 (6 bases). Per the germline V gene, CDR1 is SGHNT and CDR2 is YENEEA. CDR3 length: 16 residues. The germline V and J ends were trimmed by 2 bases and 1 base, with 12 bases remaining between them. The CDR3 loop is CASSLRSGDAKNIQYF. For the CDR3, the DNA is TGTGCCAGCAGCTTACGCTCAGGGGATGCCAAAAACATTCAGTACTTC.